One sample yielded the 21 T cell receptor beta chains listed below, sequenced in a study of T-cell memory formation after mild COVID-19. MiXCR, applied by TCRdb to the 5' RACE reads, yields one record per CDR3 protein. The sample holds 280,000 or so distinct CDR3 sequences; around 8% are singletons and the top ten take around a fifth. The specimen was PBMCs or a T cell subset sorted from them (not recorded which). These receptors originate from a man in his late teens or twenties who had mild COVID-19 (a few samples of this study predate the infection). Cell type and time point are not known.

This clonotype has a handful of counts. This chain connects TRBV21-1 to TRBJ1-2; the table's D gene call, TRBD1, was not cross checked with the DNA. TRBV21-1 is noted as a pseudogene. The CDR3 is 14 amino acids. CDR3 protein: CASSPGTGRPGYTF. In DNA, the CDR3 is TGTGCCAGCAGCCCCGGGACAGGGCGGCCTGGCTACACCTTC.

This clonotype occurred a few times. V gene TRBV7-2 combines with J gene TRBJ1-6; a possible D gene is TRBD1 (6 bases). The CDR3 length is 16 residues. Germline V gene data show CDR1 as SGHTA and CDR2 as FQGNSA. V was trimmed by 5 bases and J by 10 bases, leaving 21 bases between them. The chain's CDR3 is CASSDGSGGLGSPLHF. The CDR3 nucleotides are TGTGCCAGCAGCGATGGCAGTGGGGGGCTTGGATCACCCCTCCACTTT. The whole variable domain, filled in from reference TRBV7-2 and TRBJ1-6, reads GAGVSQSPSNKVTEKGKDVELRCDPISGHTALYWYRQSLGQGLEFLIYFQGNSAPDKSGLPSDRFSAERTGGSVSTLTIQRTQQEDSAVYLCASSDGSGGLGSPLHFGNGTRLTVT.

The genes are TRBV20-1 and TRBJ2-2; perhaps TRBD1 as D (7 bases). The CDR3 sequence is 13 residues long. V was pared by 2 bases and J by 4 bases, with 8 bases between. Germline CDR1 DFQATT, CDR2 SNEGSKA (reference sequence). CDR3 DNA: TGCAGTGCTAGACAGGGGGGCACCGGGGAGCTGTTTTTT. Translation: CSARQGGTGELFF.

As concerns this clonotype: One junction end disagrees with the germline gene, perhaps due to a read error. V is TRBV7-9 and J is TRBJ2-2, with 10 bases aligning to TRBD2. The germline V gene encodes CDR1 SEHNR and CDR2 FQNEAQ (reference sequence). This CDR3 has 14 residues. CDR3 sequence (DNA): TGTGCCAGCAGGCTAGCGGGGGCTACCGGGGAGCTGATTTTT. Translation: CASRLAGATGELIF.

The chain joins TRBV5-1 to TRBJ2-5; 10 bases line up with TRBD1. Germline V lookup: CDR1 SGHRS, CDR2 YFSETQ. The trim removed 0 bases at V and 4 bases at J, leaving 3 bases unmatched. This CDR3 is 15 amino acids long. As DNA, the CDR3 is TGCGCCAGCAGCTTGGCGGGACAGGGGATAGAGACCCAGTACTTC. This codes for CASSLAGQGIETQYF.

This clonotype was seen a handful of times. The V gene is TRBV18, the J gene TRBJ1-2; D remains ambiguous. The CDR3 length is 14 residues. Germline values: CDR1 KGHSH, CDR2 LQKENI. V shed 3 bases and J shed 4 bases, with 12 bases lying between them. This CDR3 is CASSPAEVGYGYTF. Written as DNA, the CDR3 is TGTGCCAGCTCACCGGCGGAGGTCGGCTATGGCTACACCTTC.

This clonotype was recorded a few times. This chain links TRBV2 with TRBJ1-3; D gene uncertain. V was clipped by 6 bases and J by 5 bases, with 8 bases between them. The germline V gene has CDR1 SNHLY and CDR2 FYNNEI. This CDR3 region has 12 residues. The CDR3 DNA is TGTGCCAGCAGGGTAGGGAGAAACACCATATATTTT. It translates to CASRVGRNTIYF. Full variable domain (rest looked up from reference TRBV2 and TRBJ1-3): EPEVTQTPSHQVTQMGQEVILRCVPISNHLYFYWYRQILGQKVEFLVSFYNNEISEKSEIFDDQFSVERPDGSNFTLKIRSTKLEDSAMYFCASRVGRNTIYFGEGSWLTVV.

The chain carries TRBV4-1 and TRBJ2-7; D unresolved. The CDR3 consists of 16 residues. In germline, CDR1 is MGHRA, CDR2 YSYEKL. Trimming left V 1 base short and J 0 bases short, with 13 bases between. CDR3 bases: TGCGCCAGCAGCCAAGGTCCCGGGTTAAGCTCCTACGAGCAGTACTTC. This codes for CASSQGPGLSSYEQYF.

This clonotype was seen a few times. The chain uses TRBV29-1 and TRBJ1-2; D perhaps matches TRBD1 (5 bases). V lost 7 bases, J lost 8 bases, and 20 bases lay in between. The CDR3 runs 13 residues. Germline V lookup: CDR1 SQVTM, CDR2 ANQGSEA. The CDR3 DNA is TGCAGCGCCCTCGGGGGGTCTGAGGGCGGCTACACCTTC. This codes for CSALGGSEGGYTF. The full variable domain, rest sourced from reference TRBV29-1 and TRBJ1-2, is SAVISQKPSRDICQRGTSLTIQCQVDSQVTMMFWYRQQPGQSLTLIATANQGSEATYESGFVIDKFPISRPNLTFSTLTVSNMSPEDSSIYLCSALGGSEGGYTFGSGTRLTVV.

This clonotype has just a few counts. The chain has TRBV30 and TRBJ2-1; D perhaps matches TRBD2 (6 bases). This CDR3 region has 13 residues. Germline loops: CDR1 GTSNPN, CDR2 SVGIG (reference sequence). V was cut by 0 bases and J by 5 bases, with 8 bases left in between. In DNA, the CDR3 is TGTGCCTGGAGTGTACTAGCTGACAATGAGCAGTTCTTC. Translated: CAWSVLADNEQFF.

The chain combines TRBV7-2 with TRBJ1-6, with 10 bases fitting TRBD1. Trimming took 4 bases from V and 4 from J; bases not matched to a gene: 4. The CDR3 loop spans 16 amino acids. Germline CDR1 reads SGHTA; CDR2 reads FQGNSA. CDR3 DNA: TGTGCCAGCAGCTCCCAGGGACAGGGGTATAATTCACCCCTCCACTTT. It encodes CASSSQGQGYNSPLHF.

The rearrangement uses TRBV19 and TRBJ2-5, with D perhaps matching TRBD1 (6 bases). CDR1 LNHDA and CDR2 SQIVND come from the germline V gene (reference sequence). V was pared by 0 bases and J by 5 bases, with 10 bases between. This CDR3 contains 14 residues. DNA of the CDR3: TGTGCCAGTAGTATAGAGGGGGCAGGGGAGACCCAGTACTTC. Its protein is CASSIEGAGETQYF. Full variable domain (outside the CDR3, taken from reference TRBV19 and TRBJ2-5): DGGITQSPKYLFRKEGQNVTLSCEQNLNHDAMYWYRQDPGQGLRLIYYSQIVNDFQKGDIAEGYSVSREKKESFPLTVTSAQKNPTAFYLCASSIEGAGETQYFGPGTRLLVL.

This clonotype was seen ten or more times. The chain links TRBV4-3 to TRBJ2-3; TRBD1 might be the D (5 bases). Trimming shortened V by 1 base and J by 1 base, and 9 bases separated the two germline ends. CDR1 is LGHNA, CDR2 YSLEER, per germline. This CDR3 comprises 15 residues. The CDR3 DNA follows: TGCGCCAGCAGCCAAGTTACAGGCCGCACAGATACGCAGTATTTT. It codes for CASSQVTGRTDTQYF.

Ten or more counts support this clonotype. The V and J genes are TRBV12-3 or TRBV12-4 and TRBJ2-3; D is perhaps TRBD2 (5 bases). The V end lost 5 bases, the J end lost 4 bases, and 19 bases lay between the germline ends. This CDR3 is 16 amino acids long. The CDR3 loop reads CASSPRDLGTADTQYF. The CDR3 DNA is TGTGCCAGCAGTCCACGGGATCTGGGTACGGCAGATACGCAGTATTTT.

The chain joins TRBV5-1 to TRBJ2-3; the match to TRBD1 covers 10 bases. J was trimmed by 8 bases and V by 4 bases; bases with no gene match: 19. In germline, CDR1 is SGHRS, CDR2 YFSETQ. The CDR3 loop spans 18 amino acids. As DNA, the CDR3 is TGCGCCAGCAGCACCCCGGGACAGGGGTTTTTCGGCAGTGGTACGCAGTATTTT. It codes for CASSTPGQGFFGSGTQYF.

This clonotype appeared a few times. J is TRBJ2-3 and V is TRBV20-1; TRBD2 agrees at 13 bases. In germline, CDR1 is DFQATT, CDR2 SNEGSKA (reference sequence). With 6 bases clipped from V and 2 bases from J, the junction kept 11 bases outside the gene matches. The CDR3 contains 17 residues. CDR3 region: CSADPTTSGGPTDTQYF. CDR3 nucleotide sequence: TGCAGTGCCGACCCAACGACTAGCGGGGGGCCCACAGATACGCAGTATTTT.

This clonotype was detected only a few times. The V call is TRBV6-5, the J call TRBJ2-5, with unresolved D. Per the germline V gene, CDR1 is MNHEY and CDR2 is SVGAGI. V was pared by 8 bases and J by 2 bases, with 12 bases between. This CDR3 has 13 amino acids. The CDR3 is CASRMWRQETQYF. In DNA form, the CDR3 reads TGTGCCAGCCGGATGTGGCGGCAAGAGACCCAGTACTTC.

This chain links TRBV7-8 with TRBJ2-1; 12 bases fit TRBD1. Germline V gene sequence: CDR1 SGHVS, CDR2 FQNEAQ. The ends lost 5 bases at V and 8 bases at J; junction bases unmatched: 7. This CDR3 has 15 residues. CDR3 residues: CASSVRGQGAYEQFF. The CDR3 region has the DNA TGTGCCAGCAGCGTGCGGGGACAGGGGGCTTATGAGCAGTTCTTC.

This clonotype was detected a few times. The V call is TRBV7-9, the J call TRBJ2-2; TRBD2 matches at 7 bases. The CDR3 loop spans 15 amino acids. The germline V gene has CDR1 SEHNR and CDR2 FQNEAQ (reference sequence). V gave up 5 bases and J gave up 3 bases; unmatched junction bases: 6. CDR3 DNA: TGTGCCAGCAGCCCTCAGGGAGGGGACACCGGGGAGCTGTTTTTT. This sequence encodes CASSPQGGDTGELFF.

This clonotype has a handful of counts. The V call is TRBV27, the J call TRBJ1-5; a weak D match, TRBD1 (5 bases). The V end was cut by 5 bases, the J end by 11 bases, with 28 bases between. CDR1 and CDR2 (germline): MNHEY, SMNVEV (reference sequence). The CDR3 spans 17 residues. The CDR3 nucleotides are TGTGCCAGCAGTCCTATGGGGCTCTTGCGGCAGGACATGGCCCAGCATTTT. Its protein product is CASSPMGLLRQDMAQHF.

This clonotype showed up just a few times. The chain joins TRBV5-6 to TRBJ1-2, with TRBD1 matching 8 bases. With 5 bases clipped from V and 4 bases from J, the junction kept 1 base outside the gene matches. CDR3 size: 12 residues. Germline assignment: CDR1 SGHDT and CDR2 YYEEEE. The chain's CDR3 is CASRTGAYGYTF. CDR3 bases: TGTGCCAGCAGGACAGGGGCCTATGGCTACACCTTC.